This T cell receptor (beta chain) is from a study of blood T cell repertoires in COVID-19. As for the study in general: Acute-phase and convalescent COVID-19 samples originated in the United States, Italy and Spain. The cDNA or gDNA used as material had been derived from T cells, B-cell-depleted T cells, or PBMCs.

Clones were read by immunoSEQ multiplex PCR, and TCRdb kept only the in-frame ones, dropping some. There are 110,000 to 150,000 clones in the sample; about 87% occur only once, and about 1.8% lies in the top ten. V dropped 4 bases and J dropped 4; count of bases not matched to a gene: 6. Germline V gene lookup returns CDR1 KGHSH and CDR2 LQKENI. The CDR3 totals 14 residues. This chain links TRBV18 with TRBJ1-2; TRBD1 agrees at 7 bases. Sequenced material: peripheral blood. The receptor's source is a woman in her fifties or sixties with acute or convalescent COVID-19. In nucleotides, the CDR3 is TGTGCCAGCTCACAAGGACAGGCCTCCTATGGCTACACCTTC. This codes for CASSQGQASYGYTF.